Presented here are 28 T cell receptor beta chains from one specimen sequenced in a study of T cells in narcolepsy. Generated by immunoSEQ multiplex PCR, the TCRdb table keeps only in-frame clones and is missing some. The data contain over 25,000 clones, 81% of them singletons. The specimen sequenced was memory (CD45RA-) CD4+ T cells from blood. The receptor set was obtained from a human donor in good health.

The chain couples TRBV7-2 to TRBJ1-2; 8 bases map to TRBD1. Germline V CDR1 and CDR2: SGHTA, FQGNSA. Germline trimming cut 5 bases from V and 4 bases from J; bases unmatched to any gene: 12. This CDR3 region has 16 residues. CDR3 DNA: TGTGCCAGCAGCCCCCGAGCCGGACAGGGCGGCTATGGCTACACCTTC. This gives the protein CASSPRAGQGGYGYTF. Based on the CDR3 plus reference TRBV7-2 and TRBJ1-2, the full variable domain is GAGVSQSPSNKVTEKGKDVELRCDPISGHTALYWYRQSLGQGLEFLIYFQGNSAPDKSGLPSDRFSAERTGGSVSTLTIQRTQQEDSAVYLCASSPRAGQGGYGYTFGSGTRLTVV.

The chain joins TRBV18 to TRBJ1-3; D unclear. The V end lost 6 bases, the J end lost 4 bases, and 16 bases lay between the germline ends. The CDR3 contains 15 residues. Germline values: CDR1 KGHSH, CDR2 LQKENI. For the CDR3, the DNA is TGTGCCAGCTCCCCCGCCGGGGTGGCCGGAAACACCATATATTTT. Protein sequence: CASSPAGVAGNTIYF.

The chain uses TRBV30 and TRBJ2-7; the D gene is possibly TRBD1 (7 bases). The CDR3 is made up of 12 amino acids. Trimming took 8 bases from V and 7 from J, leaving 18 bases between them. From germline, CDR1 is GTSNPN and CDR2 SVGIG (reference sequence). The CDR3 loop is CAQEGAATEQYF. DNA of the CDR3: TGTGCCCAGGAGGGGGCGGCAACAGAGCAGTACTTC.

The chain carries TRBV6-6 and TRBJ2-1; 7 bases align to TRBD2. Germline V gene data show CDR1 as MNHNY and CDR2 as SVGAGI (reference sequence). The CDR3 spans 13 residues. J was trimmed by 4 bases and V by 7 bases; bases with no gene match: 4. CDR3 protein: CASIAGRYNEQFF. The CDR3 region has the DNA TGTGCCAGCATAGCGGGTCGTTACAATGAGCAGTTCTTC.

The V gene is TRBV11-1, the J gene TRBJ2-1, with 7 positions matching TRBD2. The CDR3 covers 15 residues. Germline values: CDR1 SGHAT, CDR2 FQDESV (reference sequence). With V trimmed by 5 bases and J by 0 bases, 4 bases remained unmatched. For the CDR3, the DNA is TGTGCCAGCAGCCCGGGACTATCCTCCTACAATGAGCAGTTCTTC. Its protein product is CASSPGLSSYNEQFF.

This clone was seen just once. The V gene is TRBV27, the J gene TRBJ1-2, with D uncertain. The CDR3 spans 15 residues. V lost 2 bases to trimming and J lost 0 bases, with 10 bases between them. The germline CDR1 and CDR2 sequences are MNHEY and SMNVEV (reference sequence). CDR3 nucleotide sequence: TGTGCCAGCAGTTTAGATCCCGGGGCTAACTATGGCTACACCTTC. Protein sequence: CASSLDPGANYGYTF.

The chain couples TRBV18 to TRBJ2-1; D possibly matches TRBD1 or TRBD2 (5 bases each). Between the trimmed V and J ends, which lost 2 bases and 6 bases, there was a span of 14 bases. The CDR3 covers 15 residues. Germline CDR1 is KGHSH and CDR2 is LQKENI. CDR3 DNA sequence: TGTGCCAGCTCACCAGGGACGGTGATTGCCAATGAGCAGTTCTTC. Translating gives CASSPGTVIANEQFF.

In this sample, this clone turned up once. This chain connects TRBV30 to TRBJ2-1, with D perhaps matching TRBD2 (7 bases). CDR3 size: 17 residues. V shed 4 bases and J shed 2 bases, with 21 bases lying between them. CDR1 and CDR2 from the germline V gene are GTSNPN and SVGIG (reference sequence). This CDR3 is CAWTGGQGRVTYNEQFF. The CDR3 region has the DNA TGTGCCTGGACCGGGGGGCAGGGAAGGGTAACCTACAATGAGCAGTTCTTC.

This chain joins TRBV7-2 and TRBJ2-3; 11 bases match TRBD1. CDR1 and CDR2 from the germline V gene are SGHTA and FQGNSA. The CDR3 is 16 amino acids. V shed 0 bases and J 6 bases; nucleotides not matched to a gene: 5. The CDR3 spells CASSLAGTGGSDTQYF. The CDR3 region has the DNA TGTGCCAGCAGCTTAGCCGGGACAGGGGGTAGCGATACGCAGTATTTT.

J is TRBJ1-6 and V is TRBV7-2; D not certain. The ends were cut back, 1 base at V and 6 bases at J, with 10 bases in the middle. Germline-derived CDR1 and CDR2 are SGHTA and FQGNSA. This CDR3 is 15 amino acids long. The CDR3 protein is CASSLVGVANSPLHF. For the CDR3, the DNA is TGTGCCAGCAGCTTAGTTGGGGTAGCTAATTCACCCCTCCACTTT.

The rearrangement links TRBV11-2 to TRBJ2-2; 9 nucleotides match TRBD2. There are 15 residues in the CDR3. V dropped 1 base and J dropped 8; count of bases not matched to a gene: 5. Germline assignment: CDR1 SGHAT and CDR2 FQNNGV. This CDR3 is CASSLGGGAPGELFF. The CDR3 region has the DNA TGTGCCAGCAGCTTAGGCGGGGGGGCCCCTGGGGAGCTGTTTTTT.

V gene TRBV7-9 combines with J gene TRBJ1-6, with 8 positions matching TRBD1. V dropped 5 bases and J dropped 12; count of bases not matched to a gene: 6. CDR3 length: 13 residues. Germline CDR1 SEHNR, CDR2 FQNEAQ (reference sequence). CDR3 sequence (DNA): TGTGCCAGCAGCGAAGGACAGGGTGGACCCCTCCACTTT. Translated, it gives CASSEGQGGPLHF.

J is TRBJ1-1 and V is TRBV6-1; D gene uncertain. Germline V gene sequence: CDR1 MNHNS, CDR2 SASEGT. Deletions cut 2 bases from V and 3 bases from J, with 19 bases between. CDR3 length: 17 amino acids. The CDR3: CASSESLGPGRDTEAFF. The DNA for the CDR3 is TGTGCCAGCAGTGAAAGCCTAGGGCCCGGTAGGGACACTGAAGCTTTCTTT.

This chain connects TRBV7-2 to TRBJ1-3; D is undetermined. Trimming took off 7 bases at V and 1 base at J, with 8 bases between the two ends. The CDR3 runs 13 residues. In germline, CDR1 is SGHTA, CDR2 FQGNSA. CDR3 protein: CASKTRSGNTIYF. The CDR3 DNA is TGTGCCAGCAAGACACGTTCTGGAAACACCATATATTTT.

The CDR3 region is CASSSIGEGGYTF. The CDR3 DNA is TGCGCCAGCAGCTCAATAGGGGAAGGCGGCTACACCTTC. The chain has TRBV5-1 and TRBJ1-2; a weak D match, TRBD1 (5 bases). In germline, CDR1 is SGHRS, CDR2 YFSETQ. Trimming removed 3 bases from V and 8 bases from J, with 14 bases in between. The CDR3 spans 13 residues.

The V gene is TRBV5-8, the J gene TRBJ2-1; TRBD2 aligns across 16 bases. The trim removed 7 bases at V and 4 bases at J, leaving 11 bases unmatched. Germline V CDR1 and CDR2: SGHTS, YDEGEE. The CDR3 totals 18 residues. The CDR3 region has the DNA TGTGCCAGCCCTAAGGGACTAGCGGGGGGGCAACTTTACAATGAGCAGTTCTTC. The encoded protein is CASPKGLAGGQLYNEQFF.

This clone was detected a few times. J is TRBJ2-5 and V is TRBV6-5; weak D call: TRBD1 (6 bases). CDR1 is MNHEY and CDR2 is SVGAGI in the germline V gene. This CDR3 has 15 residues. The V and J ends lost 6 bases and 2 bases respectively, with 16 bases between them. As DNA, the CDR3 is TGTGCCAGCAGCGAGGGGGTGGGGGTACAAGAGACCCAGTACTTC. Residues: CASSEGVGVQETQYF.

CDR3 coding DNA: TGTGCCAGCAGTTACTCCCACGGGGGGGCAACCTACGAGCAGTACTTC. Residues: CASSYSHGGATYEQYF. The chain joins TRBV6-5 to TRBJ2-7; TRBD2 agrees at 8 bases. Germline CDR1 and CDR2: MNHEY and SVGAGI. This CDR3 comprises 16 residues. The ends lost 0 bases at V and 2 bases at J; junction bases unmatched: 6.

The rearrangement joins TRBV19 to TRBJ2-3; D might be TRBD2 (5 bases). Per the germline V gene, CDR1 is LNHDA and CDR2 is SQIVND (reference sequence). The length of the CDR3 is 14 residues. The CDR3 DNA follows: TGTGCGCCGGCGGGCGTCCTTAGCACAGATACGCAGTATTTT. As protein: CAPAGVLSTDTQYF. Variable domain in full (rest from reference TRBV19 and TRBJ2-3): DGGITQSPKYLFRKEGQNVTLSCEQNLNHDAMYWYRQDPGQGLRLIYYSQIVNDFQKGDIAEGYSVSREKKESFPLTVTSAQKNPTAFYLCAPAGVLSTDTQYFGPGTRLTVL.

CDR3 sequence (DNA): TGTGCCAGCACTTCCTCAGGGGGCCTAAACACCGGGGAGCTGTTTTTT. Protein sequence: CASTSSGGLNTGELFF. This rearrangement joins TRBV11-1 to TRBJ2-2; 8 nucleotides align to TRBD1. Germline CDR1 reads SGHAT; CDR2 reads FQDESV (reference sequence). With 7 bases clipped from V and 2 bases from J, the junction kept 9 bases outside the gene matches. CDR3 length: 16 amino acids.

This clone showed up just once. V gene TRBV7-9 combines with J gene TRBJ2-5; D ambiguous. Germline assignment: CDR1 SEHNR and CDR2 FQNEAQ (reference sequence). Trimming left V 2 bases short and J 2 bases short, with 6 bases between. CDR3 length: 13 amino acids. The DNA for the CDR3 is TGTGCCAGCAGCTTAAGCCGGCAAGAGACCCAGTACTTC. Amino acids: CASSLSRQETQYF.

CDR3 residues: CASSNGGKNTEAFF. In nucleotides, the CDR3 is TGTGCCAGTAGTAACGGGGGGAAGAACACTGAAGCTTTCTTT. V usage is TRBV19 and J usage is TRBJ1-1; perhaps TRBD1 as D (5 bases). V lost 4 bases and J lost 1, with 10 bases in between. CDR1 is LNHDA, CDR2 SQIVND, per germline (reference sequence). The CDR3 has 14 amino acids.

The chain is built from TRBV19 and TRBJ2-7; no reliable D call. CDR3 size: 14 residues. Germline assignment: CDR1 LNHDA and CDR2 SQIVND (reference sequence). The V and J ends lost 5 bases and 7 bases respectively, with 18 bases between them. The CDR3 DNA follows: TGTGCCAGTAGTTACCAGGCTGATCTACGGGAGCAGTACTTC. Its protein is CASSYQADLREQYF.

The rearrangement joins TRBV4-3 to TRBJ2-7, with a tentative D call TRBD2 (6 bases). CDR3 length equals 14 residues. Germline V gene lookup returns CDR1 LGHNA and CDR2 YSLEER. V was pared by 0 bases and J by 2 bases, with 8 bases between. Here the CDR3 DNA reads TGCGCCAGCAGCCAAGAACCGGGGGCCTACGAGCAGTACTTC. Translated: CASSQEPGAYEQYF.

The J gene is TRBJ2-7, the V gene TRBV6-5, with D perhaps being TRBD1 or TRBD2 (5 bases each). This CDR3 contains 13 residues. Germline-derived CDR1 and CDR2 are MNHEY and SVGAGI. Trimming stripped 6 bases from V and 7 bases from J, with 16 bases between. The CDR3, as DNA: TGTGCCAGCAGCGAGGGGACCCGGAGGGAGCAGTACTTC. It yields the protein CASSEGTRREQYF.

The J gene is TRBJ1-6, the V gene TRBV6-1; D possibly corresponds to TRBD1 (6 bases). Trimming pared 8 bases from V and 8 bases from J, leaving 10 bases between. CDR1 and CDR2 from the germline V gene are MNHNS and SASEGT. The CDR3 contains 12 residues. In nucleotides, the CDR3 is TGTGCCAGCCAGGGGAGATATTCACCCCTCCACTTT. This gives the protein CASQGRYSPLHF.

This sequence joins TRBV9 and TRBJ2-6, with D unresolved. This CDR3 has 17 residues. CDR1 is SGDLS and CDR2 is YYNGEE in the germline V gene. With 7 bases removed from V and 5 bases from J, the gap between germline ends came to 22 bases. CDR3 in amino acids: CASGRLLKQSRANVLTF. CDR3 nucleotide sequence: TGTGCCAGCGGACGATTGCTCAAACAAAGTCGGGCCAACGTCCTGACTTTC. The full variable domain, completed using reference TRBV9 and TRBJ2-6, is DSGVTQTPKHLITATGQRVTLRCSPRSGDLSVYWYQQSLDQGLQFLIQYYNGEERAKGNILERFSAQQFPDLHSELNLSSLELGDSALYFCASGRLLKQSRANVLTFGAGSRLTVL.

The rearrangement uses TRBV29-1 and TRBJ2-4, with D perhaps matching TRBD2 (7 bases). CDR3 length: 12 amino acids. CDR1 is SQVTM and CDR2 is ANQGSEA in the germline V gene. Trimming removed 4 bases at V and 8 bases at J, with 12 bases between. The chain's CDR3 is CSVAGAGDIQYF. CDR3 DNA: TGCAGCGTTGCGGGGGCGGGGGACATTCAGTACTTC.